Shown below are 5 T cell receptor beta chains from a single sample sequenced in a study of OX40 agonist ivuxolimab in advanced cancers. TCRdb keeps only in-frame clones here, not all; method: immunoSEQ multiplex PCR. The sample contains tens of thousands of clones, 70% to 90% of which appear only once. Sequenced material: CD4+ or CD8+ T cells sorted from blood, taken in a trial of the OX40 agonist ivuxolimab. The receptors stem from an adult with an advanced solid tumor such as melanoma, head and neck, liver or kidney cancer.

The chain employs TRBV19 and TRBJ1-2; TRBD1 matches 7 bases. The CDR3 runs 11 residues. From germline, CDR1 is LNHDA and CDR2 SQIVND (reference sequence). Germline trimming cut 8 bases from V and 6 bases from J; bases unmatched to any gene: 3. The CDR3 DNA is TGTGCCAGTGATAGGGGGCATGGCTACACCTTC. Its translation is CASDRGHGYTF. The full variable domain, completed using reference TRBV19 and TRBJ1-2, is DGGITQSPKYLFRKEGQNVTLSCEQNLNHDAMYWYRQDPGQGLRLIYYSQIVNDFQKGDIAEGYSVSREKKESFPLTVTSAQKNPTAFYLCASDRGHGYTFGSGTRLTVV.

This chain links TRBV7-6 with TRBJ2-4; possibly TRBD1 for D (5 bases). V lost 5 bases to trimming and J lost 0 bases, with 17 bases between them. The CDR3 has 17 amino acids. Germline V lookup: CDR1 SGHVS, CDR2 FNYEAQ. The chain's CDR3 is CASSPSTDPLAKNIQYF. The CDR3 coding sequence is TGTGCCAGCAGCCCGTCGACAGACCCATTAGCCAAAAACATTCAGTACTTC. Full variable domain (missing parts from reference TRBV7-6 and TRBJ2-4): GAGVSQSPRYKVTKRGQDVALRCDPISGHVSLYWYRQALGQGPEFLTYFNYEAQQDKSGLPNDRFSAERPEGSISTLTIQRTEQRDSAMYRCASSPSTDPLAKNIQYFGAGTRLSVL.

The chain joins TRBV4-1 to TRBJ2-1; 11 bases fit TRBD2. V lost 1 base to trimming and J lost 3 bases; unmatched junction nucleotides: 5. This CDR3 comprises 17 residues. Germline-derived CDR1 and CDR2 are MGHRA and YSYEKL. The CDR3 sequence is CASSQGVGTSGYNEQFF. CDR3 DNA sequence: TGCGCCAGCAGCCAAGGGGTCGGGACTAGCGGCTACAATGAGCAGTTCTTC.

The chain employs TRBV6-1 and TRBJ1-2, with D uncertain. The V end lost 3 bases, the J end lost 3 bases, and 11 bases lay between the germline ends. CDR3 size: 14 residues. Germline loops: CDR1 MNHNS, CDR2 SASEGT. As DNA, the CDR3 is TGTGCCAGCAGTGATTCCCCGGGAGACTATGGCTACACCTTC. This encodes CASSDSPGDYGYTF.

The genes are TRBV27 and TRBJ1-1; D call uncertain. The CDR3 is 11 residues long. With 8 bases removed from V and 2 bases from J, the gap between germline ends came to 6 bases. Germline loops: CDR1 MNHEY, CDR2 SMNVEV (reference sequence). CDR3 amino acids: CASGPNTEAFF. The CDR3 DNA follows: TGTGCCAGCGGGCCAAACACTGAAGCTTTCTTT.